These 24 T cell receptor beta chains originate from one sample sequenced in a study of vaccination effects on CD4 cells after COVID-19. ViraFEST expansion of antigen-specific CD4+ T cells with viral peptide pools preceded sequencing. Investigators separated out CD4+ T cells once more than nine days of culture had passed. Of the BNT162b2 and mRNA-1273 vaccines, participants received two doses of one or the other. For these receptors, no antigen is known. This table comes from immunoSEQ multiplex PCR, and its TCRdb copy is limited to in-frame clones, with some not included. This sample yields just under 60,000 clones, of which about 78% are seen a single time; approximately 1.9% belongs to the top ten. The sample was CD4+ T cells from PBMCs cultured with HCoV-OC43 spike peptides, taken after COVID-19 vaccination. Subset meaning: HCoV-OC43 spike overlapping peptide pool stimulation. The receptor set was obtained from a human donor who received a COVID-19 vaccine.

V and J are TRBV30 and TRBJ2-4; D is unresolved. Per the germline V gene, CDR1 is GTSNPN and CDR2 is SVGIG (reference sequence). With 1 base removed from V and 9 bases from J, the gap between germline ends came to 16 bases. The CDR3 covers 14 residues. The chain's CDR3 is CAWSEDLGLGIQYF. Written as DNA, the CDR3 is TGTGCCTGGAGTGAAGACCTAGGGCTGGGCATTCAGTACTTC.

The V and J genes are TRBV2 and TRBJ2-3; D is unresolved. Per germline, CDR1 SNHLY and CDR2 FYNNEI. The CDR3 loop spans 14 amino acids. V dropped 4 bases and J dropped 2 bases, with 10 bases sitting between them. CDR3 sequence reads: CASSVGGSTDTQYF. The CDR3, as DNA: TGTGCCAGCAGTGTGGGCGGATCCACAGATACGCAGTATTTT.

V and J are TRBV15 and TRBJ2-2; the D gene is possibly TRBD1 (6 bases). This CDR3 contains 16 residues. The V end lost 1 base, the J end lost 5 bases, and 14 bases lay between the germline ends. Germline CDR1 LNHNV, CDR2 YYDKDF (reference sequence). The CDR3 region is CATSRGGGTGTGELFF. In nucleotides, the CDR3 is TGTGCCACCAGCAGAGGAGGGGGTACGGGTACCGGGGAGCTGTTTTTT.

V usage is TRBV5-1 and J usage is TRBJ1-6, with TRBD1 matching over 10 bases. The CDR3 totals 15 residues. Germline CDR1 SGHRS, CDR2 YFSETQ. Unmatched junction bases numbered 2, after V lost 0 bases and J lost 8 bases. The CDR3 nucleotides read TGCGCCAGCAGCTTGGGACAGGGGGCTGATTCACCCCTCCACTTT. It encodes CASSLGQGADSPLHF.

This clone came up a few times. The chain couples TRBV7-2 to TRBJ2-5; no clear D gene. This CDR3 has 14 amino acids. The V and J ends lost 1 base and 3 bases respectively, with 9 bases between them. The germline gives CDR1 SGHTA, CDR2 FQGNSA. CDR3 in amino acids: CASSLGSSKETQYF. CDR3 DNA sequence: TGTGCCAGCAGCTTAGGGTCCAGCAAAGAGACCCAGTACTTC.

The chain links TRBV12-3 or TRBV12-4 to TRBJ1-5; perhaps TRBD1 as D (5 bases). Trimming pared 6 bases from V and 3 bases from J, leaving 9 bases between. The CDR3 extends over 13 amino acids. For the CDR3, the DNA is TGTGCCAGCAGCCAGGGCTCCAATCAGCCCCAGCATTTT. Its translation is CASSQGSNQPQHF.

This clone was recorded only once. This chain uses TRBV11-2 with TRBJ2-5; D might be TRBD2 (5 bases). Per the germline V gene, CDR1 is SGHAT and CDR2 is FQNNGV. The CDR3 contains 13 residues. Trimming left V 4 bases short and J 4 bases short, with 10 bases between. The CDR3 DNA sequence: TGTGCCAGCAGCTGGACGGCGGGAGAGACCCAGTACTTC. It translates to CASSWTAGETQYF.

This sequence joins TRBV5-5 and TRBJ1-1; D unclear. V lost 2 bases, J lost 2 bases, and 10 bases lay in between. Germline assignment: CDR1 SGHKS and CDR2 YYEKEE (reference sequence). This CDR3 has 14 amino acids. DNA for the CDR3: TGTGCCAGCAGCTTCCCAAGGACTAACACTGAAGCTTTCTTT. This translates into CASSFPRTNTEAFF.

The gene calls are TRBV7-9 and TRBJ2-7; D is possibly TRBD1 (6 bases). Trimming shortened V by 2 bases and J by 5 bases, and 13 bases separated the two germline ends. The germline V gene encodes CDR1 SEHNR and CDR2 FQNEAQ (reference sequence). The CDR3 sequence is 14 residues long. CDR3 region: CASSLSRGMNEQYV. CDR3 nucleotide sequence: TGTGCCAGCAGCTTAAGCAGGGGTATGAACGAGCAGTACGTC.

The V gene is TRBV6-5, the J gene TRBJ2-7; 9 bases match TRBD1. The ends lost 5 bases at V and 4 bases at J; junction bases unmatched: 6. The CDR3 has 14 residues. Germline V CDR1 and CDR2: MNHEY, SVGAGI. The CDR3: CASSPDRGGYEQYV. DNA for the CDR3: TGTGCCAGCAGTCCGGACAGGGGTGGTTACGAGCAGTACGTC.

The chain employs TRBV7-9 and TRBJ2-1; 8 bases line up with TRBD2. Trimming took 8 bases from V and 8 from J; bases not matched to a gene: 11. This CDR3 is 14 amino acids long. Germline V CDR1 and CDR2: SEHNR, FQNEAQ (reference sequence). Here the CDR3 reads CASGVAGGGDEQFF. The CDR3, as DNA: TGTGCCAGCGGGGTGGCGGGGGGCGGGGATGAGCAGTTCTTC.

The chain carries TRBV2 and TRBJ1-5; no reliable D call. Germline CDR1 and CDR2: SNHLY and FYNNEI. The V end was cut by 9 bases, the J end by 2 bases, with 14 bases between. CDR3 size: 14 residues. The CDR3 coding sequence is TGTGCCAGTTCGACGGACGATGGCAATCAGCCCCAGCATTTT. Translated, it gives CASSTDDGNQPQHF.

The chain joins TRBV15 to TRBJ2-7; D uncertain. The CDR3 length is 17 residues. Germline CDR1 reads LNHNV; CDR2 reads YYDKDF (reference sequence). Trimming left V 0 bases short and J 1 base short, with 16 bases between. CDR3 sequence reads: CATSRDQNSPLSYEQYV. The CDR3 DNA reads as TGTGCCACCAGCAGAGATCAGAACAGCCCGTTATCCTACGAGCAGTACGTC.

This clone was found a few times. The rearrangement uses TRBV19 and TRBJ1-1; TRBD1 agrees at 9 bases. V lost 6 bases and J lost 5; bases outside the gene matches: 7. Per the germline V gene, CDR1 is LNHDA and CDR2 is SQIVND (reference sequence). The CDR3 covers 14 residues. This chain's CDR3 is CASRITGGGTEAFF. CDR3 nucleotide sequence: TGTGCCAGTAGGATCACAGGGGGCGGGACTGAAGCTTTCTTT. The full variable domain, its missing parts supplied by reference TRBV19 and TRBJ1-1, is DGGITQSPKYLFRKEGQNVTLSCEQNLNHDAMYWYRQDPGQGLRLIYYSQIVNDFQKGDIAEGYSVSREKKESFPLTVTSAQKNPTAFYLCASRITGGGTEAFFGQGTRLTVV.

The rearrangement joins TRBV5-1 to TRBJ1-4, with 8 bases aligning to TRBD1. The J segment lost 6 bases and the V segment lost 4 bases, leaving 8 bases of the junction unmatched. This CDR3 has 15 residues. Germline-derived CDR1 and CDR2 are SGHRS and YFSETQ. In nucleotides, the CDR3 is TGCGCCAGCAGCGTAGCGGGACAGGCACATGAAAAACTGTTTTTT. It translates to CASSVAGQAHEKLFF.

The rearrangement uses TRBV6-5 and TRBJ1-5, with TRBD1 identical over 7 bases. V was clipped by 5 bases and J by 7 bases; unmatched bases: 8. The germline CDR1 and CDR2 sequences are MNHEY and SVGAGI. The CDR3 has 14 residues. The CDR3 nucleotides are TGTGCCAGCAGTACACGACAGGGCGGGCAGCCCCAGCATTTT. This translates into CASSTRQGGQPQHF.

This chain uses TRBV6-6 with TRBJ2-1, with no clear D. The CDR3 runs to 10 residues. Trimming left V 6 bases short and J 5 bases short, with 2 bases between. Germline CDR1 and CDR2: MNHNY and SVGAGI (reference sequence). In nucleotides, the CDR3 is TGTGCCAGCAGAAACAATGAGCAGTTCTTC. Its protein product is CASRNNEQFF.

V and J are TRBV7-9 and TRBJ1-2, with D unresolved. V was trimmed by 0 bases and J by 8 bases, leaving 10 bases between them. This CDR3 comprises 13 residues. The germline gives CDR1 SEHNR, CDR2 FQNEAQ (reference sequence). In DNA, the CDR3 is TGTGCCAGCAGCTTAGCGACGGGTCAGGGCTACACCTTC. It specifies CASSLATGQGYTF.

J is TRBJ2-7 and V is TRBV14; D is ambiguous. Germline V gives CDR1 SGHDN, CDR2 FVKESK. The CDR3 is made up of 16 amino acids. Trimming pared 0 bases from V and 7 bases from J, leaving 19 bases between. The CDR3 here is CASSQDLGPHLGEQYV. CDR3 DNA: TGTGCCAGCAGCCAAGATCTAGGCCCCCATCTGGGGGAGCAGTACGTC.

This clone was counted between two and nine times. The chain recombines TRBV4-3 with TRBJ2-1; D is undetermined. V lost 0 bases and J 9 bases, leaving 9 bases between the germline ends. There are 13 residues in the CDR3. Per germline, CDR1 LGHNA and CDR2 YSLEER. Written as DNA, the CDR3 is TGCGCCAGCAGCCAAGATCCAGTGGGTGAGCAGTTCTTC. Protein: CASSQDPVGEQFF.

V and J are TRBV9 and TRBJ1-2; 7 bases map to TRBD1. The CDR3 loop spans 15 amino acids. V lost 4 bases, J lost 4 bases, and 10 bases stayed unmatched. Germline values: CDR1 SGDLS, CDR2 YYNGEE. The CDR3 spells CASSTYRGGGYGYTF. The CDR3 region has the DNA TGTGCCAGCAGCACCTACAGGGGAGGGGGCTATGGCTACACCTTC.

The rearrangement uses TRBV7-3 and TRBJ2-4; 14 bases are shared with TRBD2. With 4 bases clipped from V and 8 bases from J, the junction kept 7 bases outside the gene matches. The CDR3 length is 16 residues. Germline CDR1 SGHTA, CDR2 FQGTGA. The CDR3 bases are TGTGCCAGCAGCTCTGGACTAGCGGGGGGTTTAGACATTCAGTACTTC. It specifies CASSSGLAGGLDIQYF. Full variable domain (rest looked up from reference TRBV7-3 and TRBJ2-4): GAGVSQTPSNKVTEKGKYVELRCDPISGHTALYWYRQSLGQGPEFLIYFQGTGAADDSGLPNDRFFAVRPEGSVSTLKIQRTERGDSAVYLCASSSGLAGGLDIQYFGAGTRLSVL.

This chain connects TRBV18 to TRBJ2-5; the match to TRBD1 covers 9 bases. The CDR3 consists of 17 residues. Trimming removed 6 bases from V and 5 bases from J; junction bases left unmatched: 16. Per the germline V gene, CDR1 is KGHSH and CDR2 is LQKENI. The CDR3 loop is CASSRPFMDRGGETQYF. DNA for the CDR3: TGTGCCAGCTCCCGACCCTTTATGGACAGGGGAGGCGAGACCCAGTACTTC.

The rearrangement joins TRBV9 to TRBJ2-1; 12 nucleotides align to TRBD2. The V gene's germline CDR1 is SGDLS and CDR2 YYNGEE. Losses at the gene ends were 0 bases for V and 4 bases for J; bases not matched to a gene: 8. The CDR3 consists of 18 residues. CDR3 sequence (DNA): TGTGCCAGCAGCGTAGAGGCTAGCGGGGGGGCCCTATACAATGAGCAGTTCTTC. It specifies CASSVEASGGALYNEQFF.